These T cell receptor beta chains were read from a single sample in a study of regulatory dendritic cells for organ transplantation. Data came from immunoSEQ multiplex PCR; TCRdb stores just in-frame clones and leaves some out. The sample lists 25,000 to 30,000 clones, less than 85% seen once, with approximately 0.4% in the top ten. What was sequenced was naive CD8+ T cells from blood. Source of these receptors: a human donor in good health. Both conserved end residues are part of each CDR3. The D gene is left open where the match is weak. Clone size appears in some rows only: once, few, many, or a class for an expanded clone.

D,V,length,size,J,CDR3,DNA
TRBD1,TRBV5-1,14,.,TRBJ1-2,CASKKSGGLEGYTF,TGCGCCAGCAAGAAATCAGGGGGCCTGGAGGGCTACACCTTC
.,TRBV6-1,14,.,TRBJ2-7,CASSVRGQDYEQYF,TGTGCCAGCAGTGTCAGGGGCCAAGATTACGAGCAGTACTTC
TRBD2,TRBV19,17,.,TRBJ2-5,CASSIGWVRGVQETQYF,TGTGCCAGTAGTATAGGCTGGGTACGGGGGGTTCAGGAGACCCAGTACTTC
TRBD1,TRBV16,16,once,TRBJ1-6,CASSPETGAGNSPLHF,TGTGCCAGCAGCCCCGAGACAGGGGCTGGCAATTCACCCCTCCACTTT
.,TRBV4-3,15,once,TRBJ1-2,CASSQEGGENYGYTF,TGCGCCAGCAGCCAAGAAGGGGGTGAGAACTATGGCTACACCTTC
.,TRBV7-9,13,.,TRBJ1-2,CASSLGAGWGYTF,TGTGCCAGCAGCTTAGGGGCAGGTTGGGGCTACACCTTC
TRBD1,TRBV5-3,15,.,TRBJ1-6,CARSLSDRGNSPLHF,TGTGCCAGAAGCTTGTCCGACAGGGGAAATTCACCCCTCCACTTT
TRBD1,TRBV6-1,17,once,TRBJ1-1,CASSEVGTGFLSTEAFF,TGTGCCAGCAGTGAAGTCGGGACAGGGTTTTTGAGCACTGAAGCTTTCTTT
TRBD1,TRBV5-1,16,.,TRBJ1-1,CASSSPLRGPNTEAFF,TGCGCCAGCAGCTCGCCTCTCAGGGGGCCGAACACTGAAGCTTTCTTT
TRBD2,TRBV11-2,16,.,TRBJ2-7,CASSLDVGLARGEQYF,TGTGCCAGCAGCTTAGATGTAGGACTAGCAAGGGGCGAGCAGTACTTC
.,TRBV11-2,16,once,TRBJ2-7,CASSLDGGPFTYEQYF,TGTGCCAGCAGCTTAGACGGCGGGCCTTTCACCTACGAGCAGTACTTC
TRBD2,TRBV7-2,15,.,TRBJ2-7,CASSLVAGASYEQYF,TGTGCCAGCAGCTTAGTAGCGGGGGCTTCCTACGAGCAGTACTTC